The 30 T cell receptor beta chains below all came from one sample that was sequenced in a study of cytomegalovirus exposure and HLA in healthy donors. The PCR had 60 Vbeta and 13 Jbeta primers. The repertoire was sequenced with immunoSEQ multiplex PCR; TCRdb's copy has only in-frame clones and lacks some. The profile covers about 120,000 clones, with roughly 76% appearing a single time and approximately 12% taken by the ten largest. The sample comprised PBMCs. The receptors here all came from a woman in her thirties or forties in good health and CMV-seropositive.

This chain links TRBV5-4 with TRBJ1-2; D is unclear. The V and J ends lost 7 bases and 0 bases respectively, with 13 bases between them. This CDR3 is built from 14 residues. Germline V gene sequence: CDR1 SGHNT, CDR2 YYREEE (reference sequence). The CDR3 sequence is CASAEGLANYGYTF. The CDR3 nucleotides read TGTGCCAGCGCTGAGGGCCTTGCTAACTATGGCTACACCTTC. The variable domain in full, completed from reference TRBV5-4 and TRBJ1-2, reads ETGVTQSPTHLIKTRGQQVTLRCSSQSGHNTVSWYQQALGQGPQFIFQYYREEENGRGNFPPRFSGLQFPNYSSELNVNALELDDSALYLCASAEGLANYGYTFGSGTRLTVV.

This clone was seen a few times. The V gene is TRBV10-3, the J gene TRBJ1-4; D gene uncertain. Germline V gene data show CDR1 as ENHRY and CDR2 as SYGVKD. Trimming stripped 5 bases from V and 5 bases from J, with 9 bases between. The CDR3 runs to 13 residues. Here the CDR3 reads CAISIMRNEKLFF. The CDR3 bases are TGTGCCATCAGTATAATGAGAAATGAAAAACTGTTTTTT.

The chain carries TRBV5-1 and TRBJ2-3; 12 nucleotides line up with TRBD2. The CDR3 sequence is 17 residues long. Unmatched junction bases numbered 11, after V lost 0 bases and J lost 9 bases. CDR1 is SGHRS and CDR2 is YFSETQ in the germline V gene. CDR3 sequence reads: CASSLGLVTSGGRTQYF. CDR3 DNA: TGCGCCAGCAGCTTGGGGCTTGTGACTAGCGGGGGCCGGACGCAGTATTTT.

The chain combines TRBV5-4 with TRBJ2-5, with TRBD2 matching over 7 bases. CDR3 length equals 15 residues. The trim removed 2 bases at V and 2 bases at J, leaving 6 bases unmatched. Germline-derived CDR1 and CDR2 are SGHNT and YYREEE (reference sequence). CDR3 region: CASSFGGTGQETQYF. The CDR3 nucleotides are TGTGCCAGCAGCTTCGGGGGGACGGGGCAAGAGACCCAGTACTTC.

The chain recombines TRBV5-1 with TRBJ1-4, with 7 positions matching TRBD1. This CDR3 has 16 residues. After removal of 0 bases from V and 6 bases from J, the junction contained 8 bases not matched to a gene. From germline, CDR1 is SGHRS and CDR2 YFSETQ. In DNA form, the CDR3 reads TGCGCCAGCAGCTTGGGTTCGGTAGGGGGCGATGAAAAACTGTTTTTT. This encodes CASSLGSVGGDEKLFF.

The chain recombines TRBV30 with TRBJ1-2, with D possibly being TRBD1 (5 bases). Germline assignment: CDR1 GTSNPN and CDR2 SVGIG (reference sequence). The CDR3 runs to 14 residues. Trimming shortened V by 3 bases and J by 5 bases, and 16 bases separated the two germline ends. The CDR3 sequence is CAWRSGGAGYGYTF. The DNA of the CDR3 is TGTGCCTGGAGGTCAGGAGGGGCTGGGTATGGCTACACCTTC.

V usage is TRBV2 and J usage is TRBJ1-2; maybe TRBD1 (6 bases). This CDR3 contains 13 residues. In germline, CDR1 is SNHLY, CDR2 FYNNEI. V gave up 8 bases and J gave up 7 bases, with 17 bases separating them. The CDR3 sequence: CASEGRGRFGYTF. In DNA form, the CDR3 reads TGTGCCAGCGAGGGCAGGGGCAGATTTGGCTACACCTTC. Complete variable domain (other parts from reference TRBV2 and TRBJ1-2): EPEVTQTPSHQVTQMGQEVILRCVPISNHLYFYWYRQILGQKVEFLVSFYNNEISEKSEIFDDQFSVERPDGSNFTLKIRSTKLEDSAMYFCASEGRGRFGYTFGSGTRLTVV.

The CDR3 loop reads CASSLVFLGRDRGFYEQYF. DNA for the CDR3: TGCGCCAGCAGCTTGGTTTTTTTGGGAAGGGACAGGGGTTTCTACGAGCAGTACTTC. This chain links TRBV5-1 with TRBJ2-7; 10 nucleotides match TRBD1. This CDR3 spans 19 amino acids. The germline CDR1 and CDR2 sequences are SGHRS and YFSETQ. The J segment lost 3 bases and the V segment lost 0 bases, leaving 15 bases of the junction unmatched.

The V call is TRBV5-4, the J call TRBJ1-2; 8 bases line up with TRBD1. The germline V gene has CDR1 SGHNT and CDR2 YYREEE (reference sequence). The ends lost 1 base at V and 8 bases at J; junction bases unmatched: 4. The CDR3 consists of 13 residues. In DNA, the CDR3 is TGTGCCAGCAGCTTGTCAGGGGGCGGAGGCTACACCTTC. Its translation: CASSLSGGGGYTF.

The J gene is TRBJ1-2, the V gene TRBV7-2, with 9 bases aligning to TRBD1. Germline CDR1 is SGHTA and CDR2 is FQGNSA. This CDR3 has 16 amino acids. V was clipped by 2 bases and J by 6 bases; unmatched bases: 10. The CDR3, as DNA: TGTGCCAGCAGCTTACTCTTGAAAACAGGGGGCAATGGCTACACCTTC. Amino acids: CASSLLLKTGGNGYTF.

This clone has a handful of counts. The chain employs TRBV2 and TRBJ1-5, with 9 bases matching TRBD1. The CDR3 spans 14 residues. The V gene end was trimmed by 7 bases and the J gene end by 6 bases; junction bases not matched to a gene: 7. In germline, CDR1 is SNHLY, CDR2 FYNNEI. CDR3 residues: CASNIDRGSQPQHF. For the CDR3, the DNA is TGTGCCAGCAATATCGACAGGGGGAGTCAGCCCCAGCATTTT.

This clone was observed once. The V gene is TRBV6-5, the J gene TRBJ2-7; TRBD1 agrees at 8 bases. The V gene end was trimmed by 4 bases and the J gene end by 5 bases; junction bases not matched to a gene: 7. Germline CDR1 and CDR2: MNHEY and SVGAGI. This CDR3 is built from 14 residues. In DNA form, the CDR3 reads TGTGCCAGCAGTTTCCGGACAGGGAAGGACGAGCAGTACTTC. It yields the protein CASSFRTGKDEQYF.

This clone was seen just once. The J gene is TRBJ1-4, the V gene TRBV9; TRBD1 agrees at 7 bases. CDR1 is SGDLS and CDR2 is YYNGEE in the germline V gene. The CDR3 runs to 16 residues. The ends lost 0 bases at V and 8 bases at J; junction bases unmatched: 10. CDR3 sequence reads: CASSVDVTGHREKLFF. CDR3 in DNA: TGTGCCAGCAGCGTAGACGTGACAGGGCATCGGGAAAAACTGTTTTTT.

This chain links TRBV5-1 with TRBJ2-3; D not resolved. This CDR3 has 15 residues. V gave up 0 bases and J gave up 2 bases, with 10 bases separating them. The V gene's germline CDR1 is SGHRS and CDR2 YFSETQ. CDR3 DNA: TGCGCCAGCAGCTTGGGACTGGCCTACACAGATACGCAGTATTTT. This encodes CASSLGLAYTDTQYF.

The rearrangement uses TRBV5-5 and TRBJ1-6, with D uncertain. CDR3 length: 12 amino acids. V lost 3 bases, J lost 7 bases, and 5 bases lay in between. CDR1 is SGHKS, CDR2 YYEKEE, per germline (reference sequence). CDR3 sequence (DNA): TGTGCCAGCAGCTCCCCGAATTCACCCCTCCACTTT. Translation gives CASSSPNSPLHF.

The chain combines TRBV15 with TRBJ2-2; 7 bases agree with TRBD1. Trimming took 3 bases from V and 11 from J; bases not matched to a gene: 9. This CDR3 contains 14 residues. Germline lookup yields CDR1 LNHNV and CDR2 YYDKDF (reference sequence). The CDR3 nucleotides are TGTGCCACCAGCAGCCCGGGACAGCCGGTAGAGCTGTTTTTT. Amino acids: CATSSPGQPVELFF.

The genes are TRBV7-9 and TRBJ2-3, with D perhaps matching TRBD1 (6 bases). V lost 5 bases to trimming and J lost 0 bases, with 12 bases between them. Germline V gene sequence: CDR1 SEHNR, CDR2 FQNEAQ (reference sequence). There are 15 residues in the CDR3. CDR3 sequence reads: CASSIGQISTDTQYF. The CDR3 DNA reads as TGTGCCAGCAGCATCGGACAGATTAGCACAGATACGCAGTATTTT. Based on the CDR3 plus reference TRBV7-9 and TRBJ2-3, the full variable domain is DTGVSQNPRHKITKRGQNVTFRCDPISEHNRLYWYRQTLGQGPEFLTYFQNEAQLEKSRLLSDRFSAERPKGSFSTLEIQRTEQGDSAMYLCASSIGQISTDTQYFGPGTRLTVL.

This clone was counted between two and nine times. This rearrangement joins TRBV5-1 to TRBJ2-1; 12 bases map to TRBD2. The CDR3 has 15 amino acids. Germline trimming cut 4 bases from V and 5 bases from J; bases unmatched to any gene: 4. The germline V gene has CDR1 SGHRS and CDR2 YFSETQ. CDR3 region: CASSLTSGGNNEQFF. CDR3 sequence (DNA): TGCGCCAGCAGCCTCACTAGCGGGGGGAACAATGAGCAGTTCTTC.

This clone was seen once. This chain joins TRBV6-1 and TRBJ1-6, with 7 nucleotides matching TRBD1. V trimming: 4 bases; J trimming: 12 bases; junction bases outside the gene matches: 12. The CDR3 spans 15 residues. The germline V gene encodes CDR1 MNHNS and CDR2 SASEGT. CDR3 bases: TGTGCCAGCAGTGGGTCTGGGCAGGGGGTGAGACCCCTCCACTTT. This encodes CASSGSGQGVRPLHF.

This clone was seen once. The CDR3 loop is CASSPGGPDTQYF. The CDR3 region has the DNA TGTGCCAGCAGCCCAGGGGGCCCAGATACGCAGTATTTT. J is TRBJ2-3 and V is TRBV5-6, with 8 positions matching TRBD1. The CDR3 spans 13 residues. The germline CDR1 and CDR2 sequences are SGHDT and YYEEEE. Germline trimming cut 4 bases from V and 4 bases from J; bases unmatched to any gene: 2. The full variable domain, with the rest looked up from reference TRBV5-6 and TRBJ2-3, is DAGVTQSPTHLIKTRGQQVTLRCSPKSGHDTVSWYQQALGQGPQFIFQYYEEEERQRGNFPDRFSGHQFPNYSSELNVNALLLGDSALYLCASSPGGPDTQYFGPGTRLTVL.

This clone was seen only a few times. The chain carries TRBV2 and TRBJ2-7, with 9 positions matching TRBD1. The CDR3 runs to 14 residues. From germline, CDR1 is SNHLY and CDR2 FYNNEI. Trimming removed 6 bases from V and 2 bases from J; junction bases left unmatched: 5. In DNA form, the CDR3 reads TGTGCCAGCAGCGCGGACAGGGGAGCCTACGAGCAGTACTTC. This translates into CASSADRGAYEQYF.

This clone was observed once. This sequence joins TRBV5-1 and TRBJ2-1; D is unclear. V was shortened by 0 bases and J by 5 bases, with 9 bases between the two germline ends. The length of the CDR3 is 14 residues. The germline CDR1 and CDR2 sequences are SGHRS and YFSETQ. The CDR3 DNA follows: TGCGCCAGCAGCTTGGGGCAGACAAACAATGAGCAGTTCTTC. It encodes CASSLGQTNNEQFF.

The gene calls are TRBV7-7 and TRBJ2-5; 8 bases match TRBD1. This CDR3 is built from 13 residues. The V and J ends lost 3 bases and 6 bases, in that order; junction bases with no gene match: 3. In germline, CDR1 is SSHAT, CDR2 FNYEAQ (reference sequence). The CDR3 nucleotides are TGTGCCAGCAGCTTCCCAGGGGGCAAGACCCAGTACTTC. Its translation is CASSFPGGKTQYF.

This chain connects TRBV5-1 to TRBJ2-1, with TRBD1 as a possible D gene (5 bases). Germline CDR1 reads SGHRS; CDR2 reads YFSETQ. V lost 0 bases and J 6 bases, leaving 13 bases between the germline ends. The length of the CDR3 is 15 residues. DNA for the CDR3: TGCGCCAGCAGCTTGGGGCAGGGTAGGTCCAATGAGCAGTTCTTC. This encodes CASSLGQGRSNEQFF.

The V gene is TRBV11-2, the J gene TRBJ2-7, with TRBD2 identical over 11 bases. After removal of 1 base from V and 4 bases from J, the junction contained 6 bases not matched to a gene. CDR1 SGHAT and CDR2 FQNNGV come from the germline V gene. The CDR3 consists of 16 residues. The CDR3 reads CASSLGASGGKYEQYF. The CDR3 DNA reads TGTGCCAGCAGCTTAGGTGCTAGCGGGGGGAAGTACGAGCAGTACTTC.

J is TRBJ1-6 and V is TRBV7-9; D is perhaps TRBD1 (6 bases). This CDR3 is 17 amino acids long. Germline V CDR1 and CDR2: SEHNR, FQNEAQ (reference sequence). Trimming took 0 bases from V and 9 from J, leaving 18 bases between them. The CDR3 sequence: CASSLAGQSSFTSPLHF. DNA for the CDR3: TGTGCCAGCAGCTTAGCTGGACAGAGCTCTTTTACTTCACCCCTCCACTTT.

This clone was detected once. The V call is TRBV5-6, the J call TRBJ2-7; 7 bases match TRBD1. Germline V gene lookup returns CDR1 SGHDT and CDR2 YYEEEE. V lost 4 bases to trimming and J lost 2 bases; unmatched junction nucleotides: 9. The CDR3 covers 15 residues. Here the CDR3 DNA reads TGTGCCAGCAGCCCCATCGGGGACAGTACCTACGAGCAGTACTTC. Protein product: CASSPIGDSTYEQYF.

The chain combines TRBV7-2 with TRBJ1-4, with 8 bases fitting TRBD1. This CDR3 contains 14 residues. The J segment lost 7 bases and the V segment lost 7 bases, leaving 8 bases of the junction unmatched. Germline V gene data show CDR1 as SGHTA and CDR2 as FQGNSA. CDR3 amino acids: CASTEDRGGEKLFF. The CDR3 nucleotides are TGTGCCAGCACCGAAGACAGGGGTGGTGAAAAACTGTTTTTT.

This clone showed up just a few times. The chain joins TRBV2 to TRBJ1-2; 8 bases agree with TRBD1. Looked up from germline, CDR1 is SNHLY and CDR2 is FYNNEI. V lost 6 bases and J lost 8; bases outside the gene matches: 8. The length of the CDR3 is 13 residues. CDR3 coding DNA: TGTGCCAGCAGCCTACGACAGGGGAACGGCTACACCTTC. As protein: CASSLRQGNGYTF.

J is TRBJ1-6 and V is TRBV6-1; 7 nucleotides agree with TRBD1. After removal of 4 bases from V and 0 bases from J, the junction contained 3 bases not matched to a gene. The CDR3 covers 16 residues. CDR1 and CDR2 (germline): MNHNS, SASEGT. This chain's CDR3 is CASSGTGLSYNSPLHF. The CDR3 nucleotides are TGTGCCAGCAGTGGGACAGGCCTCTCCTATAATTCACCCCTCCACTTT.